This is a list of T cell receptor beta chains from one sample in a study of blood T cells in healthy people across ages. A single record per CDR3 protein comes from TCRdb applying MiXCR to the 5' RACE reads. Found here are some 1.7 million distinct CDR3 sequences, 28% of them singletons; the top ten hold roughly 8.2%. The material sequenced was blood. These receptors were obtained from a woman aged 25 to 45 in good health. Each CDR3 is given with its conserved first and last residue. A D gene is named only where the DNA matches it firmly. Only part of the rows carry a size: once, few, many, or a class if the clone is expanded.

>TRBJ2-4|many|.|TRBV9
CASSGAGTTVAKNIQYF
TGTGCCAGCAGCGGAGCCGGGACAACCGTAGCCAAAAACATTCAGTACTTC
>TRBJ1-5|.|.|TRBV19
CASSIVGSLNQPQHF
TGTGCCAGTAGTATAGTAGGGTCGCTCAATCAGCCCCAGCATTTT
>TRBJ1-2|many|TRBD1|TRBV5-6
CASSLGRWGQSYGYTF
TGTGCCAGCAGCTTGGGTCGTTGGGGACAGAGCTATGGCTACACCTTC
>TRBJ2-7|.|.|TRBV29-1
CSVSVDYEQYF
TGCAGCGTCTCCGTCGATTACGAGCAGTACTTC
>TRBJ1-4|.|.|TRBV12-3/TRBV12-4
CASSLSDQWEKLFF
TGTGCCAGCAGTTTAAGCGACCAATGGGAAAAACTGTTTTTT
>TRBJ2-4|many|.|TRBV27
CASSLSSQGIAKNIQYF
TGTGCCAGCAGTTTATCGAGCCAGGGGATAGCCAAAAACATTCAGTACTTC
>TRBJ2-1|many|.|TRBV5-1
CASSLGGLASYNEQFF
TGTGCCAGCAGCTTAGGTGGGCTGGCGAGTTACAATGAGCAGTTCTTC
>TRBJ1-1|many|TRBD1|TRBV5-6
CASSVGPRTGQVDTEAFF
TGTGCCAGCAGCGTTGGACCCCGGACAGGGCAAGTAGACACTGAAGCTTTCTTT
>TRBJ2-1|few|TRBD2|TRBV7-3
CASSLTRGGGEQFF
TGTGCCAGCAGCTTAACGCGGGGGGGCGGTGAGCAGTTCTTC
>TRBJ2-5|.|TRBD2|TRBV2
CASSDISGRGTQYF
TGTGCCAGCAGTGATATTAGCGGGAGAGGGACCCAGTACTTC